These 28 T cell receptor beta chains came from one sample sequenced in a study of CXCR3-negative and CXCR3-positive naive CD8 T cells. Through 5' RACE with UMI labels, the TRB cDNA libraries were prepared. TCRdb re-called the 5' RACE reads; one entry per CDR3 protein, DNA not given. The table gives roughly 40,000 distinct CDR3 sequences; the top ten clones make up 7% to 8% of it. Sequenced material: memory CD8+ T cells from blood. The receptor source for this set is a human donor in good health. Some clones in this sample may be carry-over from other donors' samples.

The CDR3: CASSLGVSMSLF. This sequence joins TRBV7-9 and TRBJ2-1. The CDR3 is 12 amino acids. Germline V CDR1 and CDR2: SEHNR, FQNEAQ (reference sequence). Drawing the rest from reference TRBV7-9 and TRBJ2-1, the complete variable domain is DTGVSQNPRHKITKRGQNVTFRCDPISEHNRLYWYRQTLGQGPEFLTYFQNEAQLEKSRLLSDRFSAERPKGSFSTLEIQRTEQGDSAMYLCASSLGVSMSLFGPGTRLTVL.

This clonotype is called medium-sized based on its frequency. J is TRBJ1-6 and V is TRBV18. The CDR3 consists of 16 residues. Germline V gene sequence: CDR1 KGHSH, CDR2 LQKENI. CDR3 amino acids: CASSPHHLHRNSPLHF.

The chain combines TRBV7-6 with TRBJ1-4; TCRdb returns TRBD1, unconfirmable since there is no DNA. The CDR3 is 18 residues long. Germline V gene sequence: CDR1 SGHVS, CDR2 FNYEAQ. CDR3 protein: CASSLDPDGLTTNEKLFF. Together with reference TRBV7-6 and TRBJ1-4, the CDR3 gives the full variable domain: GAGVSQSPRYKVTKRGQDVALRCDPISGHVSLYWYRQALGQGPEFLTYFNYEAQQDKSGLPNDRFSAERPEGSISTLTIQRTEQRDSAMYRCASSLDPDGLTTNEKLFFGSGTQLSVL.

J is TRBJ1-1 and V is TRBV29-1; absent DNA, TCRdb's TRBD1 call cannot be checked. The CDR3 extends over 14 amino acids. Germline CDR1 SQVTM, CDR2 ANQGSEA. CDR3 residues: CSVEVSGTGTEAFF.

This sequence joins TRBV21-1 and TRBJ1-5; TCRdb's D call of TRBD1 is untestable without DNA. TRBV21-1 is a pseudogene locus. The CDR3 contains 16 residues. The CDR3 sequence is CASSKALPGCLWPQHF.

The rearrangement joins TRBV7-8 to TRBJ2-3. The CDR3 contains 14 residues. From germline, CDR1 is SGHVS and CDR2 FQNEAQ. The CDR3 loop is CASSLVPDTDTQYF.

The rearrangement joins TRBV24-1 to TRBJ2-1. The CDR3 has 14 residues. Germline CDR1 reads KGHDR; CDR2 reads SFDVKD. CDR3 loop: CATSTDSSYNEQFF.

This chain uses TRBV12-3 or TRBV12-4 with TRBJ2-7; lacking DNA, the TRBD1 call made by TCRdb goes unchecked. This CDR3 comprises 13 residues. The CDR3 loop reads CASSSPQSWEQYF.

The chain links TRBV7-3 to TRBJ2-7. Germline values: CDR1 SGHTA, CDR2 FQGTGA. CDR3 length: 15 amino acids. CDR3 amino acids: CASSFGFGSSYEQYF.

This chain links TRBV5-1 with TRBJ2-3; TCRdb's D call of TRBD2 is untestable without DNA. CDR3 size: 14 residues. CDR1 is SGHRS, CDR2 YFSETQ, per germline. CDR3 in amino acids: CASSFRRDTDTQYF.

The chain is built from TRBV28 and TRBJ2-5. Germline V gene data show CDR1 as MDHEN and CDR2 as SYDVKM. The CDR3 has 13 residues. CDR3 in amino acids: CASRQRTFWTQYF.

The CDR3: CASTSSGGADEQYF. The gene calls are TRBV19 and TRBJ2-7; with no DNA, the TCRdb D assignment of TRBD2 cannot be verified. Germline loops: CDR1 LNHDA, CDR2 SQIVND (reference sequence). The CDR3 runs to 14 residues.

J is TRBJ2-5 and V is TRBV29-1. The germline CDR1 and CDR2 sequences are SQVTM and ANQGSEA. The CDR3 is 11 residues long. The CDR3 loop reads CSVEREETQYF.

CDR3 sequence reads: CASSQDRGSSTDTQYF. The chain joins TRBV4-2 to TRBJ2-3; TCRdb's D call, TRBD1, is unchecked because there is no DNA. This CDR3 is built from 16 residues. Per the germline V gene, CDR1 is LGHNA and CDR2 is YNFKEQ.

V and J are TRBV29-1 and TRBJ2-7; TCRdb's assignment of TRBD1 cannot be checked, as there is no DNA. The CDR3 has 14 amino acids. Germline values: CDR1 SQVTM, CDR2 ANQGSEA. The CDR3 is CSVAGGARAYEQYF.

V gene TRBV4-3 combines with J gene TRBJ1-1; TCRdb's assignment of TRBD1 cannot be checked, as there is no DNA. The CDR3 runs 13 residues. In germline, CDR1 is LGHNA, CDR2 YSLEER. The CDR3 is CASSQGGGLEAFF.

V gene TRBV27 combines with J gene TRBJ2-7; the TCRdb call, TRBD2, lacks DNA for checking. Germline CDR1 and CDR2: MNHEY and SMNVEV (reference sequence). This CDR3 comprises 13 residues. CDR3 in amino acids: CASHSGLRDEQYF.

The rearrangement uses TRBV29-1 and TRBJ1-1; TCRdb outputs TRBD1, but without DNA this stays unchecked. Germline values: CDR1 SQVTM, CDR2 ANQGSEA. This CDR3 region has 16 residues. Here the CDR3 reads CSVFFDRGYLGAEAFF.

The chain carries TRBV12-5 and TRBJ2-1; absent DNA, TCRdb's TRBD2 call cannot be checked. This CDR3 contains 14 residues. CDR1 and CDR2 from the germline V gene are LGHNT and FRNRAP. Here the CDR3 reads CASVGSGRNNEQFF.

The chain links TRBV6-5 to TRBJ2-2; TCRdb indicates TRBD2, and absent DNA this call remains unverified. The CDR3 contains 12 residues. The germline gives CDR1 MNHEY, CDR2 SVGAGI. The CDR3 loop reads CATALASGELFF.

The gene calls are TRBV12-3 or TRBV12-4 and TRBJ2-1; TCRdb lists TRBD2, though no DNA is available to test this call. The length of the CDR3 is 14 residues. The CDR3 loop is CASSYLAGYNEQFF.

The chain employs TRBV6-5 and TRBJ1-2. Germline CDR1 reads MNHEY; CDR2 reads SVGAGI. This CDR3 region has 16 residues. CDR3 in amino acids: CASSYSTRRQAYGYTF.

The chain combines TRBV29-1 with TRBJ2-1. CDR3 length: 13 residues. Germline V lookup: CDR1 SQVTM, CDR2 ANQGSEA. CDR3 sequence reads: CSVEEGNHNEQFF.

The chain links TRBV7-9 to TRBJ2-3; checking the TCRdb D call of TRBD1 is not possible without DNA. CDR3 length equals 14 residues. Germline CDR1 reads SEHNR; CDR2 reads FQNEAQ (reference sequence). Here the CDR3 reads CASLQGASTDTQYF.

The chain links TRBV4-3 to TRBJ2-1; TCRdb calls TRBD1, which cannot be checked without DNA. CDR1 is LGHNA and CDR2 is YSLEER in the germline V gene. The CDR3 sequence is 15 residues long. The CDR3 protein is CASSQLSFRVNEQFF.

This chain uses TRBV20-1 with TRBJ2-1; TCRdb indicates TRBD2, and absent DNA this call remains unverified. In germline, CDR1 is DFQATT, CDR2 SNEGSKA (reference sequence). This CDR3 region has 16 residues. The CDR3 region is CSARGGLPAPYNEQFF.

The rearrangement links TRBV27 to TRBJ2-2; the TCRdb call, TRBD1, lacks DNA for checking. CDR3 length: 15 residues. Germline CDR1 reads MNHEY; CDR2 reads SMNVEV (reference sequence). CDR3 sequence: CASKINRGNTGELFF.

The CDR3 sequence: CASSLDRGDYGYTF. The chain combines TRBV5-5 with TRBJ1-2. Germline CDR1 and CDR2: SGHKS and YYEKEE (reference sequence). CDR3 length equals 14 residues. The full variable domain, completed using reference TRBV5-5 and TRBJ1-2, is DAGVTQSPTHLIKTRGQQVTLRCSPISGHKSVSWYQQVLGQGPQFIFQYYEKEERGRGNFPDRFSARQFPNYSSELNVNALLLGDSALYLCASSLDRGDYGYTFGSGTRLTVV.